The 8 T cell receptor beta chains below were found in one sample sequenced in a study of blood T cells in healthy people across ages. Combining a sample-barcoded 5' primer with a J-beta primer mix, a second PCR ran for roughly 7 to 12 cycles. Using its own MiXCR run on the 5' RACE reads, TCRdb lists one record per CDR3 protein. The table lists almost 1 million distinct CDR3 sequences, roughly 51% of them singletons. The sequencing sample was made of blood. These receptors all stem from a woman between 55 and 75 years old in good health.

The chain links TRBV4-3 to TRBJ2-1, with 10 nucleotides matching TRBD1. The V gene's germline CDR1 is LGHNA and CDR2 YSLEER. Trimming cost V 4 bases and J 6 bases; bases outside gene matches: 6. CDR3 length equals 15 residues. CDR3 DNA: TGCGCCAGCAGCCCTGTGGGGACAGGGGCCAATGAGCAGTTCTTC. Encoded protein: CASSPVGTGANEQFF.

This clonotype was counted between two and nine times. CDR3 sequence (DNA): TGTGCCAGCAGCTTAGAGCCAAGACAAGAGACCCAGTACTTC. Encoded protein: CASSLEPRQETQYF. The chain has TRBV7-8 and TRBJ2-5; D unresolved. Trimming removed 1 base from V and 2 bases from J, with 8 bases in between. Germline loops: CDR1 SGHVS, CDR2 FQNEAQ. The CDR3 consists of 14 residues.

The rearrangement joins TRBV9 to TRBJ1-2; tentative D call: TRBD1 (5 bases). Looked up from germline, CDR1 is SGDLS and CDR2 is YYNGEE. The length of the CDR3 is 14 residues. Between the trimmed V and J ends, which lost 0 bases and 2 bases, there was a span of 8 bases. The CDR3 here is CASSVADSNYGYTF. The DNA of the CDR3 is TGTGCCAGCAGCGTAGCCGACAGCAACTATGGCTACACCTTC.

This clonotype was picked up a small number of times. The chain uses TRBV7-6 and TRBJ2-5; D is unresolved. Trimming pared 3 bases from V and 0 bases from J, leaving 11 bases between. CDR1 SGHVS and CDR2 FNYEAQ come from the germline V gene. The CDR3 loop spans 15 amino acids. For the CDR3, the DNA is TGTGCCAGCAGCTTGGGTCCTGGGCACCAAGAGACCCAGTACTTC. As protein: CASSLGPGHQETQYF.

The chain couples TRBV28 to TRBJ1-6; weak D call: TRBD1 (6 bases). Germline CDR1 reads MDHEN; CDR2 reads SYDVKM. This CDR3 has 12 amino acids. The V end lost 10 bases, the J end lost 6 bases, and 10 bases lay between the germline ends. CDR3 in amino acids: CAIGQPNSPLHF. CDR3 DNA: TGTGCCATCGGACAGCCTAATTCACCCCTCCACTTT. The full variable domain, with the rest looked up from reference TRBV28 and TRBJ1-6, is DVKVTQSSRYLVKRTGEKVFLECVQDMDHENMFWYRQDPGLGLRLIYFSYDVKMKEKGDIPEGYSVSREKKERFSLILESASTNQTSMYLCAIGQPNSPLHFGNGTRLTVT.

The CDR3 DNA reads as TGTGCCAGCAGCACTGAGACACCCTACGAGCGGTACTTC. It yields the protein CASSTETPYERYF. V gene TRBV28 combines with J gene TRBJ2-4, with unresolved D. In germline, CDR1 is MDHEN, CDR2 SYDVKM. The CDR3 extends over 13 amino acids. The ends were cut back, 6 bases at V and 15 bases at J, with 21 bases in the middle.

The V call is TRBV4-1, the J call TRBJ2-3, with TRBD2 matching over 7 bases. Trimming took 1 base from V and 0 from J; bases not matched to a gene: 10. CDR1 and CDR2 (germline): MGHRA, YSYEKL. The CDR3 extends over 18 amino acids. The CDR3 spells CASSQGLGRFSSTDTQYF. CDR3 nucleotides: TGCGCCAGCAGCCAAGGCCTCGGGAGGTTCTCTAGCACAGATACGCAGTATTTT.

The rearrangement uses TRBV6-5 and TRBJ2-7, with D unclear. Trimming removed 6 bases from V and 3 bases from J, with 15 bases in between. Germline-derived CDR1 and CDR2 are MNHEY and SVGAGI. This CDR3 has 14 residues. The CDR3 sequence: CASSLEFGNYEQYF. The CDR3 DNA sequence: TGTGCCAGCAGCCTAGAATTCGGAAACTACGAGCAGTACTTC.